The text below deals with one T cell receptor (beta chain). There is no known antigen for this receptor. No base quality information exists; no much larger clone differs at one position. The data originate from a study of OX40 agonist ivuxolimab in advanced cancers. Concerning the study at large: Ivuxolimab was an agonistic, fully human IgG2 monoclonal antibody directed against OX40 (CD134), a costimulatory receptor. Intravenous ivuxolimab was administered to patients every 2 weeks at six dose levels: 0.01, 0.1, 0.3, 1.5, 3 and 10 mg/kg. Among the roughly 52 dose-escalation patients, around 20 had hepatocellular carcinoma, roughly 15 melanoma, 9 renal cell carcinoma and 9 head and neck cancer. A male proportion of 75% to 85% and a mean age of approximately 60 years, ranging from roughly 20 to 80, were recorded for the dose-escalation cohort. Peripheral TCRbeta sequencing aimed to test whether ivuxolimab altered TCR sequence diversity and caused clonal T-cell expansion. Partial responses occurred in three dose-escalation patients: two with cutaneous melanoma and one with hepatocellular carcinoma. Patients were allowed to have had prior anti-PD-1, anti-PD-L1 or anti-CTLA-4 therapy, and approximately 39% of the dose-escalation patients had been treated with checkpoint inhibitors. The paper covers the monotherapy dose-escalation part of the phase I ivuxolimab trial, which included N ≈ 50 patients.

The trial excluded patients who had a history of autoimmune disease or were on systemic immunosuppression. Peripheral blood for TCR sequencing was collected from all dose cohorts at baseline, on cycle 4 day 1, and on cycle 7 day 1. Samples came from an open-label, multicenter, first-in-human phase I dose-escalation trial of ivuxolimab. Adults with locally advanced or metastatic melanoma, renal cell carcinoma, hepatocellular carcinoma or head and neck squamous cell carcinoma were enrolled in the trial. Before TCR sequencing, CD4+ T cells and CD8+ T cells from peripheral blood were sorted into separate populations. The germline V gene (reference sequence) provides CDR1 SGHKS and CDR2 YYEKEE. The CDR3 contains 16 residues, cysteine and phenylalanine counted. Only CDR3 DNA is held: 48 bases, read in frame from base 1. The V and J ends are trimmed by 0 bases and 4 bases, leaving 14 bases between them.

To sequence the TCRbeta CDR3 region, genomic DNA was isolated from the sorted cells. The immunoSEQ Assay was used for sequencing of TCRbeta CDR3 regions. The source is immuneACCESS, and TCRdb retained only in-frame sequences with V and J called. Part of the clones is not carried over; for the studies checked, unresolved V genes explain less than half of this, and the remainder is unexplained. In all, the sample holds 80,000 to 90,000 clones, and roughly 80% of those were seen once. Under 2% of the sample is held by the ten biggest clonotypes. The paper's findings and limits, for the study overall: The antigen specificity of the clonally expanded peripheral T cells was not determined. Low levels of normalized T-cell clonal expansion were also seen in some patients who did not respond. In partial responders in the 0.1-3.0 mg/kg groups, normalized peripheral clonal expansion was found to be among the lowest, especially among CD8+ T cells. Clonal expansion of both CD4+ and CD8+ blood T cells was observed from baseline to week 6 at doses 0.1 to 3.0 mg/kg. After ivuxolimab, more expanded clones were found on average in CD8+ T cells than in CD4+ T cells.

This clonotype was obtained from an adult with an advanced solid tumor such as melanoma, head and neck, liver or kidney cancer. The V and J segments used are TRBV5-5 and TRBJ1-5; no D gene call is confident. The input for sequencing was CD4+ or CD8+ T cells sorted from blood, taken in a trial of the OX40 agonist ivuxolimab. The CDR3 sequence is CASSLVWADTNQPQHF. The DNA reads TGTGCCAGCAGCTTGGTGTGGGCAGATACTAATCAGCCCCAGCATTTT.